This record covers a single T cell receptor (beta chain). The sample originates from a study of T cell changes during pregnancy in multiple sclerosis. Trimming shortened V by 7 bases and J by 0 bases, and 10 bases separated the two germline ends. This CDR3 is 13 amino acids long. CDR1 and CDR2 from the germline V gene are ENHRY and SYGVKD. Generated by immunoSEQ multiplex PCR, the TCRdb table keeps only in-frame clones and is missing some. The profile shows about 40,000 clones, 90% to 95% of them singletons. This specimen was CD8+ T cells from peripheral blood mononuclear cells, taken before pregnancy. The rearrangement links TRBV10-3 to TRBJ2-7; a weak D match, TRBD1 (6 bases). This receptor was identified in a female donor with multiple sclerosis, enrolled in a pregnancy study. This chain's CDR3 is CAITGAPSYEQYF. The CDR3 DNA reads TGTGCCATCACAGGGGCCCCCTCCTACGAGCAGTACTTC.